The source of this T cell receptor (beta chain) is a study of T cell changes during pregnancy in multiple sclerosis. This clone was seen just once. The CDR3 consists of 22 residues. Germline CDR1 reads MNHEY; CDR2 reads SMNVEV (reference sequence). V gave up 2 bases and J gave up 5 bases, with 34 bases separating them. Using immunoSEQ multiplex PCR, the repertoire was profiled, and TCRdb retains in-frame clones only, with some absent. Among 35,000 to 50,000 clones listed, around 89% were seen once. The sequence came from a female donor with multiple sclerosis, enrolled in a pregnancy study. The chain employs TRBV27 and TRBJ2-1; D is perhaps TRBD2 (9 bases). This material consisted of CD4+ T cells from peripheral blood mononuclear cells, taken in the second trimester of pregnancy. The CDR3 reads CASSLRPLDRGMPGLANNEQFF. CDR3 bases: TGTGCCAGCAGTTTAAGGCCCCTCGACAGGGGTATGCCGGGACTAGCAAACAATGAGCAGTTCTTC.